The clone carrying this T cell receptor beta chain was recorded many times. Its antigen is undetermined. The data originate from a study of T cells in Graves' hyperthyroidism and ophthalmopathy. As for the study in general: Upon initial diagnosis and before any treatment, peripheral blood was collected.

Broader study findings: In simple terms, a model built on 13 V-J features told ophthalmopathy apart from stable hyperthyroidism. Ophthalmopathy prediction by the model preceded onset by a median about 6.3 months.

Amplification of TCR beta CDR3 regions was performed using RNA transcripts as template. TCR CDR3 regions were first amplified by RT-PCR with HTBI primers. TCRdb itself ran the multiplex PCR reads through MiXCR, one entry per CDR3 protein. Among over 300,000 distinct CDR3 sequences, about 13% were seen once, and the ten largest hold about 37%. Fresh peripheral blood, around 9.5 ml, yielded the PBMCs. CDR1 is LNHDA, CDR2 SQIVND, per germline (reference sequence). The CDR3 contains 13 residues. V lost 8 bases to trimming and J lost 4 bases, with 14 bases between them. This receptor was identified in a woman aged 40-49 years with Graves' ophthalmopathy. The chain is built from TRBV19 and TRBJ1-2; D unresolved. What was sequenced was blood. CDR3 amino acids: CASQRGNFYGYTF. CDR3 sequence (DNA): TGTGCCAGTCAGCGCGGAAATTTCTATGGCTACACCTTC.